This entry concerns a single TCR beta chain. Antigen unknown. Some clones are missing from TCRdb's copy, which holds only in-frame ones; the method was immunoSEQ multiplex PCR. This sample has about 54,000 clones, with roughly nine tenths found just once. The data stem from a study of graft-versus-host responses after intestinal transplantation. At the level of the study: Anti-thymocyte globulin was used for induction in all recipients, who then took tacrolimus and steroids for approximately 3 years.

From germline, CDR1 is ENHRY and CDR2 SYGVKD. This CDR3 contains 15 residues. V lost 11 bases, J lost 9 bases, and 28 bases lay in between. Regarding the study as a whole: The authors found GvH clones in recipient marrow, some appearing first in ileum or blood.

The rearrangement links TRBV10-3 to TRBJ1-1, with D unclear. The TCR sequence derives from a human patient who received an intestinal transplant, so some T cells may come from the graft donor. The sequencing used PBMCs, collected approximately 97 weeks after intestinal transplant. The chain's CDR3 is CAASPQNSGLEQAFF. In DNA form, the CDR3 reads TGTGCCGCCTCCCCGCAGAACAGCGGACTAGAACAAGCTTTCTTT.